These 30 T cell receptor beta chains were all obtained from the same sample, sequenced in a study of blood T cell repertoires in COVID-19. TCRdb's table, derived via immunoSEQ multiplex PCR, lists solely in-frame clones and lacks some. The data contain fewer than 200,000 clones, 80% to 90% of them singletons. The sample was peripheral blood. The receptors originated from a middle-aged man with active or convalescent COVID-19.

V gene TRBV5-4 combines with J gene TRBJ2-7; no clear D gene. V lost 0 bases to trimming and J lost 2 bases, with 6 bases between them. This CDR3 has 13 amino acids. From germline, CDR1 is SGHNT and CDR2 YYREEE (reference sequence). CDR3: CASSLDGAYEQYF. CDR3 coding DNA: TGTGCCAGCAGCTTGGACGGTGCCTACGAGCAGTACTTC.

The chain links TRBV5-1 to TRBJ1-6; the D is unclear. The CDR3 runs 14 residues. Per the germline V gene, CDR1 is SGHRS and CDR2 is YFSETQ. Deletions cut 4 bases from V and 7 bases from J, with 12 bases between. CDR3 coding DNA: TGCGCCAGCAGCCCTTACACGGGGAATTCACCCCTCCACTTT. Amino acid sequence: CASSPYTGNSPLHF.

V and J are TRBV28 and TRBJ1-6; D may be TRBD1 (5 bases). V lost 7 bases to trimming and J lost 2 bases, with 15 bases between them. CDR3 length: 16 residues. Germline loops: CDR1 MDHEN, CDR2 SYDVKM. The CDR3 is CASNKGGGAYNSPLHF. Written as DNA, the CDR3 is TGTGCCAGCAACAAAGGCGGGGGGGCCTATAATTCACCCCTCCACTTT.

This sequence joins TRBV4-1 and TRBJ2-1, with TRBD2 as a possible D gene (5 bases). Germline loops: CDR1 MGHRA, CDR2 YSYEKL. Trimming took 2 bases from V and 7 from J, leaving 12 bases between them. The length of the CDR3 is 14 residues. In DNA, the CDR3 is TGCGCCAGCAGCCAAACCCTTACTAGTAATGAGCAGTTCTTC. Translated: CASSQTLTSNEQFF.

The chain carries TRBV30 and TRBJ1-4; a weak D match, TRBD1 (6 bases). Germline CDR1 GTSNPN, CDR2 SVGIG (reference sequence). This CDR3 is built from 12 residues. Trimming removed 6 bases at V and 8 bases at J, with 13 bases between. The CDR3 bases are TGTGCCTGCACAGGGCTTGGAGAAAAACTGTTTTTT. This codes for CACTGLGEKLFF.

This clone was observed a handful of times. This chain links TRBV10-1 with TRBJ2-3; maybe TRBD1 (6 bases). Germline V gene data show CDR1 as WNHNN and CDR2 as SYGVQD (reference sequence). V was clipped by 3 bases and J by 3 bases, with 13 bases between them. The CDR3 extends over 15 amino acids. CDR3 bases: TGCGCCAGCAGTGAAGGAGACAGGAAGACAGATACGCAGTATTTT. Amino acids: CASSEGDRKTDTQYF.

This clone was counted once. The chain carries TRBV28 and TRBJ1-2; tentative D call: TRBD1 (6 bases). CDR1 MDHEN and CDR2 SYDVKM come from the germline V gene. The V end was cut by 6 bases, the J end by 8 bases, with 16 bases between. This CDR3 region has 13 residues. The CDR3 protein is CASRDSSFHGYTF. DNA of the CDR3: TGTGCCAGCAGGGACAGCTCCTTTCACGGCTACACCTTC.

The chain is built from TRBV5-1 and TRBJ2-7, with 8 positions matching TRBD1. The CDR3 spans 14 residues. The V and J ends lost 3 bases and 7 bases, in that order; junction bases with no gene match: 9. Germline CDR1 is SGHRS and CDR2 is YFSETQ. CDR3: CASSSTGEAGEQYF. CDR3 DNA: TGCGCCAGCAGCTCGACAGGGGAGGCAGGAGAGCAGTACTTC.

The chain is built from TRBV12-5 and TRBJ2-3, with 9 bases aligning to TRBD1. CDR1 and CDR2 (germline): LGHNT, FRNRAP. The CDR3 is made up of 15 amino acids. V lost 6 bases, J lost 2 bases, and 6 bases stayed unmatched. The CDR3 DNA reads TGTGCTAGTGGATCAACAGGGGGCATCACAGATACGCAGTATTTT. Residues: CASGSTGGITDTQYF.

V gene TRBV27 combines with J gene TRBJ2-5, with 8 bases matching TRBD1. This CDR3 has 13 residues. V gave up 4 bases and J gave up 4 bases; unmatched junction bases: 2. Germline loops: CDR1 MNHEY, CDR2 SMNVEV (reference sequence). Here the CDR3 DNA reads TGTGCCAGCAGTTCAGGGGGCGGAGAGACCCAGTACTTC. Translated, it gives CASSSGGGETQYF.

This rearrangement joins TRBV5-1 to TRBJ2-7, with 8 bases identical to TRBD1. The CDR3 consists of 16 residues. The junction had 11 bases not matched to a gene; V was cut back by 0 bases and J by 6 bases. CDR1 is SGHRS, CDR2 YFSETQ, per germline. CDR3 loop: CASSLDSPRTGLEQYF. Written as DNA, the CDR3 is TGCGCCAGCAGCTTGGATAGTCCGAGGACAGGGCTCGAGCAGTACTTC.

This clone was recorded only once. The CDR3 sequence is CASSQEIGGTQPQHF. Here the CDR3 DNA reads TGCGCCAGCAGCCAAGAAATAGGGGGCACTCAGCCCCAGCATTTT. The chain combines TRBV4-3 with TRBJ1-5; TRBD1 aligns across 7 bases. V gave up 0 bases and J gave up 6 bases; unmatched junction bases: 5. Germline assignment: CDR1 LGHNA and CDR2 YSLEER. The CDR3 sequence is 15 residues long.

The chain uses TRBV6-1 and TRBJ1-1; a possible D gene is TRBD1 (5 bases). With 2 bases removed from V and 5 bases from J, the gap between germline ends came to 12 bases. Germline V gene lookup returns CDR1 MNHNS and CDR2 SASEGT. This CDR3 region has 14 residues. The CDR3 sequence: CASSEQGAGTEAFF. The CDR3 bases are TGTGCCAGCAGTGAACAGGGTGCAGGAACTGAAGCTTTCTTT.

The CDR3 reads CASSLDANSYEQYF. In DNA, the CDR3 is TGTGCCAGCAGCTTAGACGCGAACTCCTACGAGCAGTACTTC. The chain uses TRBV7-2 and TRBJ2-7; no clear D gene. This CDR3 has 14 residues. The germline gives CDR1 SGHTA, CDR2 FQGNSA. Trimming pared 1 base from V and 0 bases from J, leaving 7 bases between.

The chain joins TRBV20-1 to TRBJ2-7, with unresolved D. The V gene's germline CDR1 is DFQATT and CDR2 SNEGSKA (reference sequence). The CDR3 loop spans 11 amino acids. V lost 7 bases and J lost 4, with 11 bases in between. The chain's CDR3 is CSVKTTYEQYF. CDR3 DNA: TGCAGTGTAAAAACGACTTACGAGCAGTACTTC.

CDR3 loop: CATRQGAEEKLFF. Here the CDR3 DNA reads TGTGCCACTAGACAGGGGGCGGAGGAAAAACTGTTTTTT. The chain is built from TRBV10-3 and TRBJ1-4, with 10 bases aligning to TRBD1. Germline V gives CDR1 ENHRY, CDR2 SYGVKD. Losses at the gene ends were 10 bases for V and 8 bases for J; bases not matched to a gene: 7. The CDR3 has 13 residues.

V usage is TRBV6-2 or TRBV6-3 and J usage is TRBJ1-1; D remains ambiguous. The CDR3 is 17 residues long. The germline V and J ends were trimmed by 6 bases and 10 bases, with 30 bases remaining between them. Germline CDR1 and CDR2: MNHEY and SVGEGT. CDR3 sequence reads: CASSPGLGAAWVSGAFF. The CDR3 nucleotides are TGTGCCAGCAGCCCTGGCCTTGGAGCGGCTTGGGTGTCGGGAGCTTTCTTT.

The chain couples TRBV30 to TRBJ2-3, with unresolved D. Germline V gene data show CDR1 as GTSNPN and CDR2 as SVGIG (reference sequence). The CDR3 sequence is 13 residues long. V shed 3 bases and J shed 0 bases, with 7 bases lying between them. CDR3 in amino acids: CAWSGGSTDTQYF. The CDR3 DNA is TGTGCCTGGAGCGGCGGTAGCACAGATACGCAGTATTTT.

The rearrangement joins TRBV6-6 to TRBJ2-5; TRBD2 aligns across 8 bases. The V and J ends lost 5 bases and 5 bases, in that order; junction bases with no gene match: 10. Looked up from germline, CDR1 is MNHNY and CDR2 is SVGAGI (reference sequence). CDR3 length: 15 residues. The chain's CDR3 is CASSPTSGGGETQYF. Written as DNA, the CDR3 is TGTGCCAGCAGTCCCACGAGCGGGGGCGGGGAGACCCAGTACTTC.

V gene TRBV6-1 combines with J gene TRBJ1-2; TRBD1 agrees at 7 bases. The CDR3 has 12 amino acids. Unmatched junction bases numbered 5, after V lost 2 bases and J lost 11 bases. The germline gives CDR1 MNHNS, CDR2 SASEGT. DNA for the CDR3: TGTGCCAGCAGTGAACAGGGGGTGGAATACACCTTC. This encodes CASSEQGVEYTF.

V usage is TRBV5-1 and J usage is TRBJ2-3; D call uncertain. The CDR3 covers 16 residues. CDR1 and CDR2 (germline): SGHRS, YFSETQ. The V end was cut by 0 bases, the J end by 1 base, with 12 bases between. CDR3 coding DNA: TGCGCCAGCAGCTTGGAAGGCGGAATGGGCACAGATACGCAGTATTTT. Protein: CASSLEGGMGTDTQYF. The full variable domain, its missing parts supplied by reference TRBV5-1 and TRBJ2-3, is KAGVTQTPRYLIKTRGQQVTLSCSPISGHRSVSWYQQTPGQGLQFLFEYFSETQRNKGNFPGRFSGRQFSNSRSEMNVSTLELGDSALYLCASSLEGGMGTDTQYFGPGTRLTVL.

The chain employs TRBV24-1 and TRBJ1-1; perhaps TRBD1 as D (6 bases). The CDR3 is made up of 12 amino acids. The germline V and J ends were trimmed by 7 bases and 3 bases, with 8 bases remaining between them. Germline values: CDR1 KGHDR, CDR2 SFDVKD. This chain's CDR3 is CATSEGDTEAFF. The CDR3 nucleotides are TGTGCCACCAGCGAGGGGGACACTGAAGCTTTCTTT.

The CDR3 DNA reads as TGTGCCAGCAGTTTCACCAGGGAAACTGAAGCTTTCTTT. The encoded protein is CASSFTRETEAFF. The chain is built from TRBV6-2 or TRBV6-3 and TRBJ1-1; tentatively, D is TRBD1 (5 bases). V was pared by 4 bases and J by 5 bases, with 11 bases between. Looked up from germline, CDR1 is MNHEY and CDR2 is SVGEGT. This CDR3 is 13 amino acids long.

This clone has only a few counts. V gene TRBV13 combines with J gene TRBJ2-5, with D possibly being TRBD1 (6 bases). The V and J ends lost 5 bases and 5 bases respectively, with 21 bases between them. CDR1 and CDR2 from the germline V gene are PRHDT and FYEKMQ (reference sequence). CDR3 length: 16 residues. The CDR3 nucleotides are TGTGCCAGCAGCGAGAGAAGAGTAGGGGGTAGGGAGACCCAGTACTTC. It is translated as CASSERRVGGRETQYF.

This rearrangement joins TRBV3-1 (or the pseudogene TRBV3-2) to TRBJ1-5; maybe TRBD1 (5 bases). The germline CDR1 and CDR2 sequences are LGHDT and YNNKEL (reference sequence). The V end lost 6 bases, the J end lost 1 base, and 7 bases lay between the germline ends. The CDR3 is 13 residues long. The CDR3 DNA is TGTGCCAGCAGTCGACAGAGCAATCAGCCCCAGCATTTT. It encodes CASSRQSNQPQHF.

This rearrangement joins TRBV24-1 to TRBJ2-5, with TRBD2 matching 7 bases. The CDR3 runs 18 residues. Germline V gives CDR1 KGHDR, CDR2 SFDVKD. The junction had 13 bases not matched to a gene; V was cut back by 2 bases and J by 2 bases. The CDR3: CATSDSRQGGLPQETQYF. Here the CDR3 DNA reads TGTGCCACCAGTGATTCCCGGCAGGGAGGGCTTCCACAAGAGACCCAGTACTTC.

The rearrangement joins TRBV5-6 to TRBJ1-2, with 11 bases matching TRBD1. This CDR3 has 17 residues. V lost 0 bases to trimming and J lost 7 bases; unmatched junction nucleotides: 11. The germline V gene encodes CDR1 SGHDT and CDR2 YYEEEE. The CDR3: CASSLAGTGGFASGYTF. The CDR3 DNA reads TGTGCCAGCAGCTTGGCCGGGACAGGGGGTTTCGCTAGTGGCTACACCTTC.

The V gene is TRBV7-2, the J gene TRBJ2-7; no clear D. The CDR3 runs to 13 residues. CDR1 SGHTA and CDR2 FQGNSA come from the germline V gene. Trimming stripped 1 base from V and 2 bases from J, with 6 bases between. The chain's CDR3 is CASSLVDPYEQYF. The DNA of the CDR3 is TGTGCCAGCAGCTTAGTAGATCCCTACGAGCAGTACTTC.

This chain uses TRBV7-9 with TRBJ2-7, with 10 bases aligning to TRBD1. V dropped 5 bases and J dropped 2; count of bases not matched to a gene: 6. The CDR3 is made up of 15 amino acids. Germline CDR1 and CDR2: SEHNR and FQNEAQ (reference sequence). DNA of the CDR3: TGTGCCAGCAGCCCTGGGACAGGGGAACCCTACGAGCAGTACTTC. Encoded protein: CASSPGTGEPYEQYF.

CDR3 amino acids: CASSPRQRGYTF. The CDR3 nucleotides read TGTGCCAGCAGTCCCCGACAGCGTGGCTACACCTTC. The V and J genes are TRBV2 and TRBJ1-2, with D perhaps matching TRBD1 (5 bases). The CDR3 contains 12 residues. V was cut by 5 bases and J by 7 bases, with 11 bases left in between. Germline CDR1 and CDR2: SNHLY and FYNNEI.